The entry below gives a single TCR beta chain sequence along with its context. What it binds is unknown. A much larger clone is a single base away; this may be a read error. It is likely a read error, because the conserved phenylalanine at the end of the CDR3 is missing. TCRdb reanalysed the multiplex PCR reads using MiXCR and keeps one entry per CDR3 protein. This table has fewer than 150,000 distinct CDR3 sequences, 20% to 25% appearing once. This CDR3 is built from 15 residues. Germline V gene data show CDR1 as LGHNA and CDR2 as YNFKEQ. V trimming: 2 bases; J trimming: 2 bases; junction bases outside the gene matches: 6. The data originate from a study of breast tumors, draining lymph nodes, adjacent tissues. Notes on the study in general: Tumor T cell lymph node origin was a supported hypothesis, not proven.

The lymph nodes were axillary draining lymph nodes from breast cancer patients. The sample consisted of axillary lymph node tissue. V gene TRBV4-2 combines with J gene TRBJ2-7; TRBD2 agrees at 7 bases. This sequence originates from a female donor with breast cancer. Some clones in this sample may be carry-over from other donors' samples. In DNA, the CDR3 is TGTGCCAGCAGCCAATCGGCTAGCGGTACCTACGAGCAGTACTCC. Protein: CASSQSASGTYEQYS.